Below are 3 T cell receptor beta chains sequenced from a single sample in a study of blood T cells in healthy people across ages. Alongside a J-beta primer mix, a sample-barcoded 5' primer served in a second PCR lasting roughly 6 to 11 cycles. MiXCR was run by TCRdb on the 5' RACE reads, yielding one entry per CDR3 protein. The sample yields 800,000 or so distinct CDR3 sequences, around 50% seen once. Sequenced input: blood. These receptors all come from an older man in good health.

The J gene is TRBJ1-5, the V gene TRBV20-1, with unresolved D. The CDR3 sequence is 14 residues long. Trimming removed 3 bases at V and 0 bases at J, with 9 bases between. Germline CDR1 DFQATT, CDR2 SNEGSKA (reference sequence). CDR3 nucleotide sequence: TGCAGTGCTAGCAAGGCCAGTAGCAATCAGCCCCAGCATTTT. As protein: CSASKASSNQPQHF.

The rearrangement uses TRBV25-1 and TRBJ1-2; D may be TRBD1 (6 bases). The germline V gene encodes CDR1 MGHDK and CDR2 SYGVNS. There are 13 residues in the CDR3. V gave up 5 bases and J gave up 3 bases, with 10 bases separating them. The CDR3 region is CASSKGQDYGYTF. The CDR3 bases are TGTGCCAGCAGTAAGGGACAAGACTATGGCTACACCTTC.

Comment on this clonotype: A much larger clone differs by one base, so this may be a read error. V usage is TRBV20-1 and J usage is TRBJ2-3; 10 bases align to TRBD2. Germline CDR1 is DFQATT and CDR2 is SNEGSKA (reference sequence). This CDR3 spans 14 amino acids. The trim removed 8 bases at V and 7 bases at J, leaving 12 bases unmatched. CDR3 loop: CSTGPSGRDYTQYF. The CDR3 coding sequence is TGCAGTACTGGCCCTAGCGGGAGAGATTATACGCAGTATTTT.